Below are 27 T cell receptor beta chains sequenced from a single sample in a study of T cell changes during pregnancy in multiple sclerosis. Assay used: immunoSEQ multiplex PCR; TCRdb lists only in-frame clones, some missing. The table shows around 21,000 clones, with 80% to 90% occurring only once. Specimen: CD8+ T cells from peripheral blood mononuclear cells, collected after pregnancy. These receptors were collected from a female donor in good health, enrolled as a control in a pregnancy study.

This clone was recorded once. The chain carries TRBV6-6 and TRBJ2-3; D call uncertain. This CDR3 is built from 14 residues. Per the germline V gene, CDR1 is MNHNY and CDR2 is SVGAGI (reference sequence). V gave up 4 bases and J gave up 2 bases, with 10 bases separating them. CDR3 residues: CASSSTTPTDTQYF. CDR3 in DNA: TGTGCCAGCAGTTCCACAACCCCCACAGATACGCAGTATTTT.

Here the CDR3 DNA reads TGTGCCAGCAGCGCGACAGGGCCTTGGGCTGGCTACACCTTC. Translated: CASSATGPWAGYTF. The V gene is TRBV9, the J gene TRBJ1-2; TRBD1 matches 7 bases. Germline CDR1 is SGDLS and CDR2 is YYNGEE. V lost 3 bases, J lost 7 bases, and 9 bases stayed unmatched. The CDR3 covers 14 residues.

V and J are TRBV14 and TRBJ2-7; TRBD2 agrees at 9 bases. This CDR3 region has 16 residues. Germline V gene sequence: CDR1 SGHDN, CDR2 FVKESK. The V segment lost 0 bases and the J segment 4 bases; nucleotides outside the gene matches: 7. Here the CDR3 reads CASSQDLGLASYEQYF. The CDR3 bases are TGTGCCAGCAGCCAAGATCTAGGACTAGCGAGTTACGAGCAGTACTTC.

The J gene is TRBJ2-7, the V gene TRBV15, with D possibly being TRBD2 (6 bases). The germline V gene has CDR1 LNHNV and CDR2 YYDKDF (reference sequence). V lost 0 bases to trimming and J lost 0 bases, with 15 bases between them. CDR3 size: 17 residues. CDR3 nucleotide sequence: TGTGCCACCAGCAGAGATATCCGGGACTCCAGCTCCTACGAGCAGTACTTC. Its translation: CATSRDIRDSSSYEQYF.

V and J are TRBV7-9 and TRBJ2-1; the match to TRBD2 covers 11 bases. V dropped 0 bases and J dropped 7; count of bases not matched to a gene: 2. Germline-derived CDR1 and CDR2 are SEHNR and FQNEAQ (reference sequence). The CDR3 spans 15 residues. The CDR3 region is CASSLARTSGNEQFF. CDR3 nucleotide sequence: TGTGCCAGCAGCTTAGCTAGGACTAGCGGGAATGAGCAGTTCTTC.

The CDR3 is CASSPQDRGPNQPQHF. The CDR3 DNA reads TGTGCCAGCAGCCCCCAGGACAGGGGCCCCAATCAGCCCCAGCATTTT. The chain has TRBV5-5 and TRBJ1-5, with 9 bases lining up with TRBD1. The V gene's germline CDR1 is SGHKS and CDR2 YYEKEE (reference sequence). There are 16 residues in the CDR3. With V trimmed by 4 bases and J by 3 bases, 8 bases remained unmatched.

The chain carries TRBV7-9 and TRBJ1-1; 9 bases align to TRBD1. Trimming cost V 3 bases and J 7 bases; bases outside gene matches: 9. Germline CDR1 and CDR2: SEHNR and FQNEAQ (reference sequence). This CDR3 region has 15 residues. The CDR3 is CASSFPTGGEDEAFF. For the CDR3, the DNA is TGTGCCAGCAGCTTCCCGACAGGGGGTGAGGATGAAGCTTTCTTT. The variable domain in full, completed from reference TRBV7-9 and TRBJ1-1, reads DTGVSQNPRHKITKRGQNVTFRCDPISEHNRLYWYRQTLGQGPEFLTYFQNEAQLEKSRLLSDRFSAERPKGSFSTLEIQRTEQGDSAMYLCASSFPTGGEDEAFFGQGTRLTVV.

This chain joins TRBV15 and TRBJ2-6; 9 nucleotides agree with TRBD2. CDR1 and CDR2 (germline): LNHNV, YYDKDF (reference sequence). The junction had 3 bases not matched to a gene; V was cut back by 0 bases and J by 0 bases. This CDR3 is 18 amino acids long. The CDR3: CATSREELAGSGANVLTF. The CDR3 DNA is TGTGCCACCAGCAGAGAGGAACTAGCGGGCTCTGGGGCCAACGTCCTGACTTTC.

The chain has TRBV19 and TRBJ2-1; the D gene is possibly TRBD2 (5 bases). The CDR3 covers 17 residues. V lost 5 bases, J lost 5 bases, and 22 bases lay in between. Germline V gives CDR1 LNHDA, CDR2 SQIVND (reference sequence). CDR3 in amino acids: CASSFRDGVWGDNEQFF. CDR3 in DNA: TGTGCCAGTAGTTTCCGAGACGGGGTTTGGGGAGACAATGAGCAGTTCTTC.

This clone was observed a single time. This chain connects TRBV23-1 to TRBJ2-7; TRBD2 might be the D (5 bases). TRBV23-1 carries the ORF label, with uncertain function. CDR3 length: 17 residues. The V and J ends lost 6 bases and 0 bases respectively, with 21 bases between them. The CDR3 sequence is CASSARGFSFFSYEQYF. The CDR3 DNA is TGCGCCAGCAGCGCCCGGGGTTTCTCCTTTTTCTCCTACGAGCAGTACTTC.

CDR3 bases: TGCGCCAGCAGCCGAGACGAGGGGGACCAGCCCCAGCATTTT. Protein product: CASSRDEGDQPQHF. The V call is TRBV4-1, the J call TRBJ1-5; a weak D match, TRBD1 (6 bases). The CDR3 runs 14 residues. CDR1 and CDR2 from the germline V gene are MGHRA and YSYEKL. V lost 4 bases and J 7 bases, leaving 14 bases between the germline ends.

The genes are TRBV29-1 and TRBJ2-1; 13 bases map to TRBD2. The V segment lost 7 bases and the J segment 8 bases; nucleotides outside the gene matches: 8. This CDR3 region has 14 residues. Germline V gives CDR1 SQVTM, CDR2 ANQGSEA. The CDR3 loop reads CSGAGTSGADEQFF. The CDR3 coding sequence is TGCAGCGGCGCCGGGACTAGCGGGGCGGATGAGCAGTTCTTC.

This chain joins TRBV27 and TRBJ1-4, with D perhaps TRBD1 (5 bases). The germline gives CDR1 MNHEY, CDR2 SMNVEV (reference sequence). The CDR3 loop spans 15 amino acids. The ends were cut back, 3 bases at V and 8 bases at J, with 16 bases in the middle. For the CDR3, the DNA is TGTGCCAGCAGTTTGGAGGGGACCGACAAGGAAAAACTGTTTTTT. Translation gives CASSLEGTDKEKLFF. The full variable domain, with the rest looked up from reference TRBV27 and TRBJ1-4, is EAQVTQNPRYLITVTGKKLTVTCSQNMNHEYMSWYRQDPGLGLRQIYYSMNVEVTDKGDVPEGYKVSRKEKRNFPLILESPSPNQTSLYFCASSLEGTDKEKLFFGSGTQLSVL.

The chain couples TRBV19 to TRBJ2-1, with 11 nucleotides matching TRBD1. The CDR3 contains 16 residues. V dropped 6 bases and J dropped 5; count of bases not matched to a gene: 9. The germline gives CDR1 LNHDA, CDR2 SQIVND (reference sequence). The CDR3 coding sequence is TGTGCCAGTAGGCTACTCCGGGACAGGGGGAACAATGAGCAGTTCTTC. This encodes CASRLLRDRGNNEQFF.

This rearrangement joins TRBV29-1 to TRBJ2-3; D unclear. The germline V gene has CDR1 SQVTM and CDR2 ANQGSEA. Trimming took 7 bases from V and 4 from J, leaving 6 bases between them. This CDR3 has 10 amino acids. In DNA form, the CDR3 reads TGCAGCGCTTATGCAGATACGCAGTATTTT. It codes for CSAYADTQYF.

The chain employs TRBV19 and TRBJ2-3; 13 bases are a match to TRBD2. Germline lookup yields CDR1 LNHDA and CDR2 SQIVND (reference sequence). The ends lost 4 bases at V and 3 bases at J; junction bases unmatched: 16. The CDR3 contains 20 residues. CDR3 DNA: TGTGCCAGTAGTAGTGGGCCGCGGACTAGCGGGGGCCTGGGGACAGATACGCAGTATTTT. Its translation is CASSSGPRTSGGLGTDTQYF. The whole variable domain, remainder taken from reference TRBV19 and TRBJ2-3, is DGGITQSPKYLFRKEGQNVTLSCEQNLNHDAMYWYRQDPGQGLRLIYYSQIVNDFQKGDIAEGYSVSREKKESFPLTVTSAQKNPTAFYLCASSSGPRTSGGLGTDTQYFGPGTRLTVL.

This chain connects TRBV30 to TRBJ2-1; possible D gene TRBD1, 5 bases. The germline V gene encodes CDR1 GTSNPN and CDR2 SVGIG (reference sequence). This CDR3 has 13 residues. Trimming took off 2 bases at V and 10 bases at J, with 15 bases between the two ends. CDR3 nucleotides: TGTGCCTGGAGTCAATCACGAAGGGGAGAGCAGTTCTTC. It specifies CAWSQSRRGEQFF.

CDR3 region: CASSPSGAQETQYF. For the CDR3, the DNA is TGTGCCAGCAGTCCTAGCGGGGCCCAAGAGACCCAGTACTTC. This chain links TRBV6-6 with TRBJ2-5; 9 bases match TRBD2. The J segment lost 1 base and the V segment lost 5 bases, leaving 2 bases of the junction unmatched. Germline V lookup: CDR1 MNHNY, CDR2 SVGAGI (reference sequence). The CDR3 consists of 14 residues.

V gene TRBV5-6 combines with J gene TRBJ2-1, with 8 bases fitting TRBD2. The V gene's germline CDR1 is SGHDT and CDR2 YYEEEE. This CDR3 has 19 amino acids. Unmatched junction bases numbered 19, after V lost 0 bases and J lost 8 bases. The CDR3 DNA is TGTGCCAGCAGCTTGGGTCGGTTAGCGGGACGGTTACTATCGTATGAGCAGTTCTTC. It is translated as CASSLGRLAGRLLSYEQFF.

V usage is TRBV6-1 and J usage is TRBJ1-2, with 7 bases identical to TRBD1. Germline V gives CDR1 MNHNS, CDR2 SASEGT. The CDR3 is made up of 15 amino acids. With 1 base clipped from V and 3 bases from J, the junction kept 5 bases outside the gene matches. The CDR3 region is CASSEGTGPDYGYTF. The CDR3 DNA is TGTGCCAGCAGTGAAGGGACAGGCCCGGACTATGGCTACACCTTC.

The CDR3 DNA sequence: TGTGCCAGCAGCCCCTCCCTCCAAGAGACCCAGTACTTC. Its translation is CASSPSLQETQYF. The rearrangement uses TRBV7-9 and TRBJ2-5; no clear D gene. V was pared by 5 bases and J by 1 base, with 8 bases between. The CDR3 consists of 13 residues. The germline V gene has CDR1 SEHNR and CDR2 FQNEAQ (reference sequence).

V usage is TRBV7-8 and J usage is TRBJ2-3; 9 bases fit TRBD2. The CDR3 has 16 residues. V lost 1 base and J lost 2; bases outside the gene matches: 4. Germline CDR1 and CDR2: SGHVS and FQNEAQ. This CDR3 is CASSLVERGDTDTQYF. The CDR3 DNA reads TGTGCCAGCAGCTTAGTTGAGCGGGGGGACACAGATACGCAGTATTTT.

V and J are TRBV7-2 and TRBJ1-4; D unresolved. This CDR3 has 14 amino acids. Germline assignment: CDR1 SGHTA and CDR2 FQGNSA. V was cut by 2 bases and J by 3 bases, with 7 bases left in between. Written as DNA, the CDR3 is TGTGCCAGCAGCTTATTGGGCGCTAATGAAAAACTGTTTTTT. Its translation is CASSLLGANEKLFF. The full variable domain, in which reference TRBV7-2 and TRBJ1-4 provide the parts outside the CDR3, is GAGVSQSPSNKVTEKGKDVELRCDPISGHTALYWYRQSLGQGLEFLIYFQGNSAPDKSGLPSDRFSAERTGGSVSTLTIQRTQQEDSAVYLCASSLLGANEKLFFGSGTQLSVL.

The rearrangement joins TRBV5-1 to TRBJ2-7; TRBD2 aligns across 13 bases. Germline V gene lookup returns CDR1 SGHRS and CDR2 YFSETQ. The CDR3 runs to 15 residues. The V and J ends lost 0 bases and 7 bases, in that order; junction bases with no gene match: 4. The CDR3 DNA reads as TGCGCCAGCAGCTTGGCACTAGCGGGGGGGATAGAGCAGTACTTC. Translation: CASSLALAGGIEQYF.

The genes are TRBV27 and TRBJ1-1; D is unclear. Looked up from germline, CDR1 is MNHEY and CDR2 is SMNVEV (reference sequence). There are 15 residues in the CDR3. V lost 2 bases and J lost 3, with 13 bases in between. The CDR3 sequence: CASSLVRVRDTEAFF. Written as DNA, the CDR3 is TGTGCCAGCAGTTTAGTGAGGGTACGCGACACTGAAGCTTTCTTT.

The rearrangement joins TRBV19 to TRBJ1-1; D may be TRBD1 (6 bases). The CDR3 runs to 15 residues. V lost 5 bases and J lost 4, with 17 bases in between. Per germline, CDR1 LNHDA and CDR2 SQIVND (reference sequence). The DNA of the CDR3 is TGTGCCAGTAGTCTCGGGACCCAAGGGGGCACTGAAGCTTTCTTT. It codes for CASSLGTQGGTEAFF.

This clone was seen just once. The chain has TRBV7-9 and TRBJ1-2; a weak D match, TRBD1 (6 bases). The V end lost 3 bases, the J end lost 0 bases, and 11 bases lay between the germline ends. Per germline, CDR1 SEHNR and CDR2 FQNEAQ (reference sequence). This CDR3 is built from 15 residues. The CDR3 here is CASSFSTGTNYGYTF. For the CDR3, the DNA is TGTGCCAGCAGCTTTTCGACAGGCACTAACTATGGCTACACCTTC.